These 21 T cell receptor beta chains were all obtained from the same sample, sequenced in a study of technical replicates of blood from a few donors. The data were produced by immunoSEQ multiplex PCR, yet TCRdb's version contains in-frame clones alone and is incomplete. Of more than 75,000 clones listed, about 94% are singletons. Sequencing used T cells isolated from PBMCs. Every receptor here comes from a human donor in good health.

The chain couples TRBV7-7 to TRBJ2-2; D may be TRBD1 (5 bases). The CDR3 loop spans 13 amino acids. CDR1 SSHAT and CDR2 FNYEAQ come from the germline V gene (reference sequence). Deletions cut 5 bases from V and 6 bases from J, with 10 bases between. For the CDR3, the DNA is TGTGCCAGCAGCACAGGAGCCCCCGGGGAGCTGTTTTTT. It translates to CASSTGAPGELFF. Combining the CDR3 with reference TRBV7-7 and TRBJ2-2 gives the whole variable domain GAGVSQSPRYKVTKRGQDVTLRCDPISSHATLYWYQQALGQGPEFLTYFNYEAQPDKSGLPSDRFSAERPEGSISTLTIQRTEQRDSAMYRCASSTGAPGELFFGEGSRLTVL.

The rearrangement links TRBV11-2 to TRBJ2-5; no reliable D call. Per germline, CDR1 SGHAT and CDR2 FQNNGV. The V and J ends lost 1 base and 6 bases respectively, with 6 bases between them. The CDR3 loop spans 12 amino acids. The CDR3 bases are TGTGCCAGCAGCTTAGGGCCGCAGACCCAGTACTTC. It is translated as CASSLGPQTQYF.

This chain joins TRBV27 and TRBJ1-4, with D perhaps matching TRBD1 (5 bases). The V and J ends lost 6 bases and 6 bases respectively, with 14 bases between them. Germline V lookup: CDR1 MNHEY, CDR2 SMNVEV (reference sequence). CDR3 length: 14 amino acids. The CDR3 loop reads CASRGQGPYEKLFF. The CDR3, as DNA: TGTGCCAGCAGAGGTCAGGGTCCTTATGAAAAACTGTTTTTT.

This clone has only a few counts. CDR3 sequence (DNA): TGTGCCAGCAGCCCCGTTAGCAATCAGCCCCAGCATTTT. Amino acid sequence: CASSPVSNQPQHF. The chain employs TRBV6-5 and TRBJ1-5; the D is unclear. This CDR3 contains 13 residues. Trimming pared 6 bases from V and 0 bases from J, leaving 6 bases between. The germline V gene has CDR1 MNHEY and CDR2 SVGAGI.

This chain uses TRBV6-6 with TRBJ1-3, with TRBD1 matching over 7 bases. This CDR3 contains 15 residues. V lost 2 bases and J lost 0; bases outside the gene matches: 1. Germline V gene sequence: CDR1 MNHNY, CDR2 SVGAGI (reference sequence). The CDR3 nucleotides are TGTGCCAGCAGTTACGGGACAGCCTCTGGAAACACCATATATTTT. Its translation is CASSYGTASGNTIYF.

The chain employs TRBV7-2 and TRBJ1-1, with unresolved D. Looked up from germline, CDR1 is SGHTA and CDR2 is FQGNSA. Deletions cut 5 bases from V and 3 bases from J, with 13 bases between. There are 14 residues in the CDR3. The CDR3 reads CASSLLAGYTEAFF. CDR3 sequence (DNA): TGTGCCAGCAGCCTTCTGGCGGGGTACACTGAAGCTTTCTTT.

With regard to this clone: Within the sample, other DNA sequences also encode this same CDR3. This chain links TRBV5-1 with TRBJ2-3, with 8 bases that match TRBD2. The junction had 6 bases not matched to a gene; V was cut back by 3 bases and J by 6 bases. The CDR3 spans 14 residues. Germline V gene data show CDR1 as SGHRS and CDR2 as YFSETQ. CDR3 bases: TGCGCCAGCAGCTCGGGACTAGTAACTGATACGCAGTATTTT. Translation gives CASSSGLVTDTQYF.

V is TRBV28 and J is TRBJ2-1; D unresolved. The CDR3 is 12 amino acids. V was trimmed by 5 bases and J by 9 bases, leaving 11 bases between them. Germline-derived CDR1 and CDR2 are MDHEN and SYDVKM. The CDR3 coding sequence is TGTGCCAGCAGTCCCCTAGGTGCTGAGCAGTTCTTC. This encodes CASSPLGAEQFF.

The sample holds one count of this clone. The chain employs TRBV7-8 and TRBJ2-7, with D hard to call. The CDR3 is made up of 12 amino acids. V lost 2 bases and J 6 bases, leaving 8 bases between the germline ends. Germline V lookup: CDR1 SGHVS, CDR2 FQNEAQ. Written as DNA, the CDR3 is TGTGCCAGCAGCTTAACAGTAGGCGAGCAGTACTTC. Translated, it gives CASSLTVGEQYF.

The V and J genes are TRBV9 and TRBJ1-6; TRBD1 agrees at 10 bases. This CDR3 comprises 15 residues. Per germline, CDR1 SGDLS and CDR2 YYNGEE. V shed 4 bases, J shed 9 bases, and the junction held 7 bases outside the gene matches. CDR3 amino acids: CASSLTRDRGSPLHF. The CDR3 DNA follows: TGTGCCAGCAGCCTCACCCGGGACAGGGGTTCACCCCTCCACTTT.

V gene TRBV7-9 combines with J gene TRBJ2-3; the match to TRBD1 covers 9 bases. Trimming cost V 4 bases and J 2 bases; bases outside gene matches: 4. Germline V gene data show CDR1 as SEHNR and CDR2 as FQNEAQ (reference sequence). CDR3 length: 15 residues. For the CDR3, the DNA is TGTGCCAGCAGCTCCTGGACAGGGGACACAGATACGCAGTATTTT. As protein: CASSSWTGDTDTQYF.

V gene TRBV15 combines with J gene TRBJ1-2; no clear D gene. In germline, CDR1 is LNHNV, CDR2 YYDKDF (reference sequence). CDR3 length equals 15 residues. The germline V and J ends were trimmed by 3 bases and 4 bases, with 15 bases remaining between them. Here the CDR3 DNA reads TGTGCCACCAGCAGGGGAGGGCGTCAGGTCTATGGCTACACCTTC. Amino acids: CATSRGGRQVYGYTF.

The rearrangement links TRBV15 to TRBJ2-7, with TRBD2 matching over 8 bases. V lost 0 bases and J lost 3; bases outside the gene matches: 7. In germline, CDR1 is LNHNV, CDR2 YYDKDF (reference sequence). This CDR3 region has 16 residues. CDR3 nucleotides: TGTGCCACCAGCAGAGATGTCCTCGGGAGGGGCTACGAGCAGTACTTC. Amino acids: CATSRDVLGRGYEQYF.

The CDR3 sequence: CATASTSGYNEQFF. The DNA of the CDR3 is TGCGCCACGGCCTCGACTAGCGGATACAATGAGCAGTTCTTC. The chain uses TRBV10-2 and TRBJ2-1; the match to TRBD2 covers 9 bases. The CDR3 runs 14 residues. The V gene's germline CDR1 is WSHSY and CDR2 SAAADI. Trimming took 10 bases from V and 4 from J; bases not matched to a gene: 8.

J is TRBJ2-2 and V is TRBV18, with TRBD1 identical over 7 bases. This CDR3 has 15 amino acids. Germline V lookup: CDR1 KGHSH, CDR2 LQKENI. The J segment lost 4 bases and the V segment lost 4 bases, leaving 6 bases of the junction unmatched. This chain's CDR3 is CASSQGAEGTGELFF. In DNA form, the CDR3 reads TGTGCCAGCTCACAGGGGGCAGAAGGCACCGGGGAGCTGTTTTTT. The complete variable domain, with remaining parts taken from reference TRBV18 and TRBJ2-2, reads NAGVMQNPRHLVRRRGQEARLRCSPMKGHSHVYWYRQLPEEGLKFMVYLQKENIIDESGMPKERFSAEFPKEGPSILRIQQVVRGDSAAYFCASSQGAEGTGELFFGEGSRLTVL.

The V call is TRBV4-1, the J call TRBJ2-7; 8 bases are shared with TRBD1. CDR1 and CDR2 from the germline V gene are MGHRA and YSYEKL. This CDR3 has 15 residues. The trim removed 2 bases at V and 5 bases at J, leaving 8 bases unmatched. This CDR3 reads CASSQTPTGVHEQYF. DNA of the CDR3: TGCGCCAGCAGCCAAACTCCGACAGGGGTCCACGAGCAGTACTTC.

This chain joins TRBV11-2 and TRBJ2-1; D ambiguous. CDR1 and CDR2 (germline): SGHAT, FQNNGV. The CDR3 loop spans 13 amino acids. The germline V and J ends were trimmed by 3 bases and 4 bases, with 7 bases remaining between them. The CDR3 coding sequence is TGTGCCAGCAGCTTCGGTCTTTACAATGAGCAGTTCTTC. Amino acid sequence: CASSFGLYNEQFF.

The chain employs TRBV7-9 and TRBJ2-3; tentative D call: TRBD2 (5 bases). Trimming left V 4 bases short and J 3 bases short, with 17 bases between. The CDR3 length is 16 residues. CDR1 and CDR2 from the germline V gene are SEHNR and FQNEAQ (reference sequence). The CDR3: CASSSEGIFVTDTQYF. CDR3 in DNA: TGTGCCAGCAGCTCCGAGGGAATATTTGTTACAGATACGCAGTATTTT.

In this sample, this clone turned up once. This rearrangement joins TRBV5-4 to TRBJ2-1; TRBD2 matches 8 bases. The junction had 8 bases not matched to a gene; V was cut back by 2 bases and J by 10 bases. This CDR3 is built from 14 residues. In germline, CDR1 is SGHNT, CDR2 YYREEE (reference sequence). The CDR3 bases are TGTGCCAGCAGCTTCACGGGGGGGGATTGGGAGCAGTTCTTC. It translates to CASSFTGGDWEQFF.

The count of this clone is one. Here the CDR3 reads CASSAGTGNTGELFF. The CDR3 DNA reads as TGTGCCAGCAGCGCTGGGACAGGGAACACCGGGGAGCTGTTTTTT. J is TRBJ2-2 and V is TRBV25-1; TRBD1 agrees at 8 bases. V lost 6 bases, J lost 1 base, and 4 bases stayed unmatched. CDR1 is MGHDK, CDR2 SYGVNS, per germline. This CDR3 is built from 15 residues. The variable domain in full, with the rest retrieved from reference TRBV25-1 and TRBJ2-2, is EADIYQTPRYLVIGTGKKITLECSQTMGHDKMYWYQQDPGMELHLIHYSYGVNSTEKGDLSSESTVSRIRTEHFPLTLESARPSHTSQYLCASSAGTGNTGELFFGEGSRLTVL.

The V gene is TRBV4-2, the J gene TRBJ2-3, with TRBD2 matching over 15 bases. Germline V gene sequence: CDR1 LGHNA, CDR2 YNFKEQ. Losses at the gene ends were 2 bases for V and 3 bases for J; bases not matched to a gene: 9. The CDR3 contains 19 residues. In nucleotides, the CDR3 is TGTGCCAGCAGCCAACCCCCAGGACTAGCGGGGGGGCATACAGATACGCAGTATTTT. Protein product: CASSQPPGLAGGHTDTQYF.